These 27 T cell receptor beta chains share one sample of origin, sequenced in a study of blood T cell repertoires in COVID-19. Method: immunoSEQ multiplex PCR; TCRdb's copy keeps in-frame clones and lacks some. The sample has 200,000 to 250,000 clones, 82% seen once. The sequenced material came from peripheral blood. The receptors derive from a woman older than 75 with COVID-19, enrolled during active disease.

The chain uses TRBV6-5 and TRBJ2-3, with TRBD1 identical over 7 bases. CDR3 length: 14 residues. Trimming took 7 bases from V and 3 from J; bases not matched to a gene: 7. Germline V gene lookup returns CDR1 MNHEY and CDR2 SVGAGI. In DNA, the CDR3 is TGTGCCAGCACCTCTCCACAGGGGACAGATACGCAGTATTTT. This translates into CASTSPQGTDTQYF.

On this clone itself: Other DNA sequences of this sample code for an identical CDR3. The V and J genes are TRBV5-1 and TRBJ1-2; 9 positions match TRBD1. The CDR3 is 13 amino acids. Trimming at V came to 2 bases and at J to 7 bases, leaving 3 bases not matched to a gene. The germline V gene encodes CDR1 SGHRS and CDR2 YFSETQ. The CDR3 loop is CASSLGQGSGYTF. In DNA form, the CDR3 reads TGCGCCAGCAGCTTAGGACAGGGGTCTGGCTACACCTTC.

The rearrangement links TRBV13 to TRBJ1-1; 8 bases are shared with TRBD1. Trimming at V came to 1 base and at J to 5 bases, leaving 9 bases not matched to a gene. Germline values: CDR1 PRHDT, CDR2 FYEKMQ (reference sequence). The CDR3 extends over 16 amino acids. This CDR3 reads CASSLVQGALGTEAFF. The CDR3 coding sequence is TGTGCCAGCAGCTTAGTTCAGGGGGCTCTAGGGACTGAAGCTTTCTTT.

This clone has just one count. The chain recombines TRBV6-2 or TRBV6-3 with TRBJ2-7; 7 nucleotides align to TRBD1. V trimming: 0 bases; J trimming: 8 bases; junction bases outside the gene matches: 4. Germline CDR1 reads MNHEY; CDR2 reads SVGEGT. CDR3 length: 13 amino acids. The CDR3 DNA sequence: TGTGCCAGCAGTTACTCGGGGACAGTTCAGCAGTACTTC. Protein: CASSYSGTVQQYF.

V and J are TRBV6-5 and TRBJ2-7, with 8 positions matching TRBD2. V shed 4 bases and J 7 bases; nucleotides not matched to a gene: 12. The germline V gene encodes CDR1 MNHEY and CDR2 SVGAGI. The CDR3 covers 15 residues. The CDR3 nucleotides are TGTGCCAGCAGTTCCCCGGGACTAGTGGGACGGGAGCAGTACTTC. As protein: CASSSPGLVGREQYF.

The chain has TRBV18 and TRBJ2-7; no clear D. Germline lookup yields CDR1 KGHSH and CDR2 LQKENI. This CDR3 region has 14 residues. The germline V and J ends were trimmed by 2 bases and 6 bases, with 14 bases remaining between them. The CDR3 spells CASSPATTGSEQYF. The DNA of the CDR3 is TGTGCCAGCTCACCAGCCACGACGGGTTCCGAGCAGTACTTC.

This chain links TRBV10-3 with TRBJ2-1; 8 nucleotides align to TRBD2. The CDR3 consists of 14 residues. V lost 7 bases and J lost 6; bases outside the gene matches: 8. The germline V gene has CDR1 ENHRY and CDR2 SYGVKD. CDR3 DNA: TGTGCCATCAAAAGCGGGAGCAGCCCCAATGAGCAGTTCTTC. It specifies CAIKSGSSPNEQFF.

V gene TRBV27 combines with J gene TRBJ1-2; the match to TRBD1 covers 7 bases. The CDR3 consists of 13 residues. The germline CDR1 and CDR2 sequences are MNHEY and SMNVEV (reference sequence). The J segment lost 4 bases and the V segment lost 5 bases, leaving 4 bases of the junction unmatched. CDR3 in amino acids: CASSETGSYGYTF. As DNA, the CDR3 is TGTGCCAGCAGTGAGACAGGGAGCTATGGCTACACCTTC.

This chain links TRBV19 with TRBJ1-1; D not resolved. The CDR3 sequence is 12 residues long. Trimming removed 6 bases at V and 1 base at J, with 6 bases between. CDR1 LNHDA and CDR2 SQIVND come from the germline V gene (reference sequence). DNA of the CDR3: TGTGCCAGTAGATTCTGGAACACTGAAGCTTTCTTT. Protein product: CASRFWNTEAFF.

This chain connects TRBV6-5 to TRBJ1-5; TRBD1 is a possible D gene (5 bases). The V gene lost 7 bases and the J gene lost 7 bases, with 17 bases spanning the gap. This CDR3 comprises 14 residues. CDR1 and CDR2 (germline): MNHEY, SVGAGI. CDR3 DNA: TGTGCCAGCACAGGGACGGCGGCGGGGCAGCCCCAGCATTTT. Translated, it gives CASTGTAAGQPQHF.

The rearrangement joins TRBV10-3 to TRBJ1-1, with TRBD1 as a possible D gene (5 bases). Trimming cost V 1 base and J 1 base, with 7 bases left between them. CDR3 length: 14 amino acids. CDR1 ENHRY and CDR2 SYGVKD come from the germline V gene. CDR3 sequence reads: CAISEYRPNTEAFF. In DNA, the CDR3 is TGTGCCATCAGTGAGTACAGGCCGAACACTGAAGCTTTCTTT.

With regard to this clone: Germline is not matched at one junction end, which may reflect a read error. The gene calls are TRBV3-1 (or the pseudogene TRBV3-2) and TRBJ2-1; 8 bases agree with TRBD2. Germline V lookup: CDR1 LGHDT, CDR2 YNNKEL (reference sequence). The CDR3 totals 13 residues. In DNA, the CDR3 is TGTGCCAGCAGCCCGCCGACTAGCGCTCTTCCACTCTTC. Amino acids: CASSPPTSALPLF.

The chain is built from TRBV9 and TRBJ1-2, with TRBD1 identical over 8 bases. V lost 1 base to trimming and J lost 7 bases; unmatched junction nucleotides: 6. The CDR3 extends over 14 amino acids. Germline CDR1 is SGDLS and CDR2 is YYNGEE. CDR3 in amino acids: CASSVSDRASGYTF. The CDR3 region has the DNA TGTGCCAGCAGCGTATCGGACAGGGCGTCTGGCTACACCTTC. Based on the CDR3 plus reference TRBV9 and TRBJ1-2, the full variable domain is DSGVTQTPKHLITATGQRVTLRCSPRSGDLSVYWYQQSLDQGLQFLIQYYNGEERAKGNILERFSAQQFPDLHSELNLSSLELGDSALYFCASSVSDRASGYTFGSGTRLTVV.

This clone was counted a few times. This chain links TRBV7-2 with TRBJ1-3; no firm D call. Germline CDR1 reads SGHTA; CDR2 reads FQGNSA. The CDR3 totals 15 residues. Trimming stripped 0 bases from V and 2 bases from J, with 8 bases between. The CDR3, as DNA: TGTGCCAGCAGCTTAGCGCCTTCAGCTGGAAACACCATATATTTT. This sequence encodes CASSLAPSAGNTIYF. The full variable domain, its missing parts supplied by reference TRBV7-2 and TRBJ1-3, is GAGVSQSPSNKVTEKGKDVELRCDPISGHTALYWYRQSLGQGLEFLIYFQGNSAPDKSGLPSDRFSAERTGGSVSTLTIQRTQQEDSAVYLCASSLAPSAGNTIYFGEGSWLTVV.

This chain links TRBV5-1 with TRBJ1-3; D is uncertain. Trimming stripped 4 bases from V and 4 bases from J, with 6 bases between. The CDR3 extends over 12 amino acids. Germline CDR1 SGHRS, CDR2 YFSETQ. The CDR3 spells CASSVTGNTIYF. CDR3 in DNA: TGCGCCAGCAGCGTGACAGGAAACACCATATATTTT.

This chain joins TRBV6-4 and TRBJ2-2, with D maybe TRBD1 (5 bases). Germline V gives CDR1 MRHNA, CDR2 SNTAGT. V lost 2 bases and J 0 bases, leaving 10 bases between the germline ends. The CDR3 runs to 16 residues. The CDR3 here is CASSDGRQPNTGELFF. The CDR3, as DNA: TGTGCCAGCAGTGACGGACGACAGCCGAACACCGGGGAGCTGTTTTTT.

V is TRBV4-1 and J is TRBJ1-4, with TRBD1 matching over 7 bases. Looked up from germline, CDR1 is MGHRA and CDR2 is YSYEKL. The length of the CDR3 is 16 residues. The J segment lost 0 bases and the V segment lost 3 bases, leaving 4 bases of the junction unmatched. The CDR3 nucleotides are TGCGCCAGCAGCCACGACAGGGACCCAACTAATGAAAAACTGTTTTTT. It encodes CASSHDRDPTNEKLFF.

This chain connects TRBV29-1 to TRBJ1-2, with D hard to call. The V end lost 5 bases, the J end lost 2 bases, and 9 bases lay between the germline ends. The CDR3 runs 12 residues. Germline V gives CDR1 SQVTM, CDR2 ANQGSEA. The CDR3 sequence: CSVTGGNYGYTF. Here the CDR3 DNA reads TGCAGCGTTACTGGCGGGAACTATGGCTACACCTTC.

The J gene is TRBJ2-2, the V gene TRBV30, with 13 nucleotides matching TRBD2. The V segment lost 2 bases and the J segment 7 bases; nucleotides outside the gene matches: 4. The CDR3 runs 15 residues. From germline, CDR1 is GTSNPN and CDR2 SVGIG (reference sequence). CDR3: CAWSTGTSGIGELFF. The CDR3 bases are TGTGCCTGGAGTACCGGGACTAGCGGGATCGGGGAGCTGTTTTTT.

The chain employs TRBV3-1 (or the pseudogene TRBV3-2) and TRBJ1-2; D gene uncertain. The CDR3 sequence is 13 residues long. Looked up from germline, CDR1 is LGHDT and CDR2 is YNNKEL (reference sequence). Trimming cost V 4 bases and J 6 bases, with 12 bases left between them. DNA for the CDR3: TGTGCCAGCAGCCCGACGGAGATCGATGGCTACACCTTC. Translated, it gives CASSPTEIDGYTF.

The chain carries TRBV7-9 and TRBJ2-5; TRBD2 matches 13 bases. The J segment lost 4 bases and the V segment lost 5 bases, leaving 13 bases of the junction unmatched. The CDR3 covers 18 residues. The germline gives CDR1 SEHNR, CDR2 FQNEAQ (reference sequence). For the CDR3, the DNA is TGTGCCAGCAGCCCGGGACTAGCGGGGTCCACCGGGGGAGAGACCCAGTACTTC. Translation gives CASSPGLAGSTGGETQYF.

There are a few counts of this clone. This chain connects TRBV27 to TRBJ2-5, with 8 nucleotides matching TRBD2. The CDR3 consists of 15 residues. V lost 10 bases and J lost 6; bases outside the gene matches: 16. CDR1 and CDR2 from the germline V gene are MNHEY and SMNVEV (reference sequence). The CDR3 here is CATASTSEKRKTQYF. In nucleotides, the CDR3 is TGTGCCACGGCTTCGACTAGCGAGAAGCGGAAGACCCAGTACTTC.

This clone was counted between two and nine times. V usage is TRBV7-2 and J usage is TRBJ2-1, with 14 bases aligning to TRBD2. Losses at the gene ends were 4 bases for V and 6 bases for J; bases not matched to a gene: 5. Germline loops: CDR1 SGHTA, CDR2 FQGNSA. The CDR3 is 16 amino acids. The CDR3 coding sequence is TGTGCCAGCAGCTCGACTAGCGGGAGGGTGTTCAATGAGCAGTTCTTC. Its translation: CASSSTSGRVFNEQFF.

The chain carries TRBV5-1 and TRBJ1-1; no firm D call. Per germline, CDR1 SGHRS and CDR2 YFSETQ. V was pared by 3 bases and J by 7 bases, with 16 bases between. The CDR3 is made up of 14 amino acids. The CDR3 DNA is TGCGCCAGCAGCTCATTTCCAGGCCGTGATGAAGCTTTCTTT. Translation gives CASSSFPGRDEAFF.

The DNA for the CDR3 is TGTGCCAGTAGTATTCTGTCTGCGGGGACCAAGAGCAATCAGCCCCAGCATTTT. Protein sequence: CASSILSAGTKSNQPQHF. This chain connects TRBV19 to TRBJ1-5, with D possibly matching TRBD1 (5 bases). The CDR3 covers 18 residues. The V and J ends lost 3 bases and 1 base respectively, with 19 bases between them. The germline V gene encodes CDR1 LNHDA and CDR2 SQIVND (reference sequence).

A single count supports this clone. CDR3 protein: CATSDGLQLGTGELFF. In DNA form, the CDR3 reads TGTGCCACCAGTGACGGACTTCAATTAGGCACCGGGGAGCTGTTTTTT. The rearrangement uses TRBV24-1 and TRBJ2-2; the D gene is possibly TRBD2 (5 bases). Germline V gives CDR1 KGHDR, CDR2 SFDVKD. Trimming removed 4 bases from V and 4 bases from J, with 15 bases in between. The CDR3 is 16 amino acids.

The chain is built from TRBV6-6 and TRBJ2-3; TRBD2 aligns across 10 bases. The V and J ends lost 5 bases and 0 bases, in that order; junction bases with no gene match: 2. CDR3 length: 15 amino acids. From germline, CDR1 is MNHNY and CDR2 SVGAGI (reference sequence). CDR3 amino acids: CASSHSGRSTDTQYF. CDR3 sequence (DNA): TGTGCCAGCAGTCATAGCGGGAGGAGCACAGATACGCAGTATTTT.